A single sample is the source of the 27 T cell receptor beta chains below, sequenced in a study of blood T cell repertoires in COVID-19. Here immunoSEQ multiplex PCR was the method, and the copy in TCRdb shows in-frame clones only, minus some. The data contain approximately 74,000 clones, around 93% of them singletons. What was sequenced was peripheral blood. These receptor sequences come from a woman aged 55-70 years with active COVID-19.

The chain is built from TRBV24-1 and TRBJ2-3; tentatively, D is TRBD2 (6 bases). CDR1 is KGHDR and CDR2 is SFDVKD in the germline V gene. The V gene lost 4 bases and the J gene lost 8 bases, with 12 bases spanning the gap. The CDR3 totals 13 residues. The CDR3 protein is CATSEPGRGTQYF. The CDR3 DNA reads TGTGCCACCAGTGAGCCGGGGCGGGGTACGCAGTATTTT.

The rearrangement joins TRBV29-1 to TRBJ2-3; TRBD1 might be the D (5 bases). The ends were cut back, 7 bases at V and 4 bases at J, with 18 bases in the middle. The CDR3 totals 14 residues. Per the germline V gene, CDR1 is SQVTM and CDR2 is ANQGSEA. For the CDR3, the DNA is TGCAGCGGTCGTCGACAGTCCCTCCCAGATACGCAGTATTTT. It codes for CSGRRQSLPDTQYF.

The V gene is TRBV18, the J gene TRBJ2-6; 7 bases map to TRBD2. The CDR3 spans 18 residues. The V and J ends lost 0 bases and 0 bases, in that order; junction bases with no gene match: 5. CDR1 and CDR2 from the germline V gene are KGHSH and LQKENI. The CDR3 nucleotides read TGTGCCAGCTCACCACCGGGACTAAAGCACTCTGGGGCCAACGTCCTGACTTTC. As protein: CASSPPGLKHSGANVLTF.

This rearrangement joins TRBV15 to TRBJ2-6; D is unclear. Germline CDR1 and CDR2: LNHNV and YYDKDF (reference sequence). Trimming cost V 4 bases and J 12 bases, with 22 bases left between them. This CDR3 contains 16 residues. The CDR3 DNA reads TGTGCCACCAGCATCAGCAGGTCCTTAGGCTTGGGCGTCCTGACTTTC. The encoded protein is CATSISRSLGLGVLTF.

V is TRBV30 and J is TRBJ2-3, with D perhaps matching TRBD2 (5 bases). The CDR3 is made up of 14 amino acids. The germline gives CDR1 GTSNPN, CDR2 SVGIG (reference sequence). The ends were cut back, 1 base at V and 0 bases at J, with 8 bases in the middle. Written as DNA, the CDR3 is TGTGCCTGGAGTGGAGCGGATAGCACAGATACGCAGTATTTT. This translates into CAWSGADSTDTQYF.

The chain uses TRBV7-2 and TRBJ2-3; D gene unclear. The CDR3 loop spans 13 amino acids. Trimming removed 4 bases at V and 4 bases at J, with 9 bases between. CDR1 SGHTA and CDR2 FQGNSA come from the germline V gene. The CDR3, as DNA: TGTGCCAGCAGCTCGACCCGGGCAGATACGCAGTATTTT. It yields the protein CASSSTRADTQYF.

This clone appeared a single time. Written as DNA, the CDR3 is TGTGCCAGTAGTTCCAGGGGTTTAAACACTGAAGCTTTCTTT. Translation gives CASSSRGLNTEAFF. This chain links TRBV19 with TRBJ1-1, with D maybe TRBD1 (6 bases). The V and J ends lost 5 bases and 2 bases respectively, with 12 bases between them. Germline CDR1 LNHDA, CDR2 SQIVND (reference sequence). CDR3 length: 14 residues.

The chain is built from TRBV5-6 and TRBJ2-7, with D perhaps matching TRBD1 (6 bases). This CDR3 is 15 amino acids long. V dropped 0 bases and J dropped 1 base, with 11 bases sitting between them. Germline values: CDR1 SGHDT, CDR2 YYEEEE. The CDR3 spells CASSLEGRGSYEQYF. The CDR3 coding sequence is TGTGCCAGCAGCTTGGAGGGCAGGGGATCCTACGAGCAGTACTTC.

The count of this clone is one. This rearrangement joins TRBV5-1 to TRBJ2-3; maybe TRBD2 (6 bases). The germline CDR1 and CDR2 sequences are SGHRS and YFSETQ. The length of the CDR3 is 13 residues. Deletions cut 4 bases from V and 3 bases from J, with 9 bases between. The CDR3 reads CASSTGGTDTQYF. The CDR3 DNA sequence: TGCGCCAGCAGCACAGGAGGGACAGATACGCAGTATTTT.

This sequence joins TRBV28 and TRBJ2-7; maybe TRBD1 (6 bases). This CDR3 has 18 residues. V was clipped by 3 bases and J by 9 bases, with 30 bases between them. Germline V gives CDR1 MDHEN, CDR2 SYDVKM. This CDR3 reads CASSLARGIGTPLRGQYF. CDR3 bases: TGTGCCAGCAGTTTGGCCCGAGGCATCGGGACACCACTACGAGGGCAGTACTTC.

The V call is TRBV27, the J call TRBJ1-6; 8 positions match TRBD1. The junction had 6 bases not matched to a gene; V was cut back by 3 bases and J by 8 bases. The CDR3 sequence is 15 residues long. CDR1 and CDR2 (germline): MNHEY, SMNVEV (reference sequence). The CDR3 sequence is CASSFQGAGDSPLHF. The CDR3 region has the DNA TGTGCCAGCAGTTTCCAGGGGGCAGGGGATTCACCCCTCCACTTT.

The genes are TRBV3-1 (or the pseudogene TRBV3-2) and TRBJ1-6, with 7 nucleotides matching TRBD1. V trimming: 1 base; J trimming: 13 bases; junction bases outside the gene matches: 7. There are 14 residues in the CDR3. CDR1 LGHDT and CDR2 YNNKEL come from the germline V gene (reference sequence). The CDR3 nucleotides are TGTGCCAGCAGCCAAGCGACAACAGGGGTCCCCCTCCACTTT. Protein: CASSQATTGVPLHF.

The chain uses TRBV4-1 and TRBJ2-5; possibly TRBD1 for D (5 bases). The V gene's germline CDR1 is MGHRA and CDR2 YSYEKL. The CDR3 covers 15 residues. The ends were cut back, 4 bases at V and 1 base at J, with 13 bases in the middle. CDR3 amino acids: CASSPQGSVQETQYF. The CDR3 nucleotides read TGCGCCAGCAGCCCCCAGGGATCGGTCCAAGAGACCCAGTACTTC.

The chain joins TRBV7-2 to TRBJ2-3; maybe TRBD1 (5 bases). Germline V gene data show CDR1 as SGHTA and CDR2 as FQGNSA. Trimming cost V 3 bases and J 6 bases, with 16 bases left between them. The CDR3 totals 15 residues. The CDR3 region has the DNA TGTGCCAGCAGCTTGATTTGGGGCAGGACGGATACGCAGTATTTT. This codes for CASSLIWGRTDTQYF.

This chain joins TRBV5-4 and TRBJ2-3, with D possibly being TRBD1 (6 bases). Per germline, CDR1 SGHNT and CDR2 YYREEE (reference sequence). V was pared by 4 bases and J by 4 bases, with 10 bases between. The CDR3 spans 13 residues. The CDR3 is CASSRTVADTQYF. The CDR3 DNA reads as TGTGCCAGCAGCAGGACAGTGGCAGATACGCAGTATTTT.

The V gene is TRBV3-1 (or the pseudogene TRBV3-2), the J gene TRBJ1-1; TRBD1 aligns across 7 bases. V lost 4 bases to trimming and J lost 1 base; unmatched junction nucleotides: 15. The CDR3 is made up of 18 amino acids. Germline loops: CDR1 LGHDT, CDR2 YNNKEL (reference sequence). CDR3 DNA sequence: TGTGCCAGCAGCCCGGAGGGCACAGGGGTTGGTTGGAACACTGAAGCTTTCTTT. It encodes CASSPEGTGVGWNTEAFF.

There are a few counts of this clone. Written as DNA, the CDR3 is TGCGCCAGCAGCCCCGGGACACAGTCCTACGAGCAGTACTTC. Translation: CASSPGTQSYEQYF. This rearrangement joins TRBV4-1 to TRBJ2-7, with D perhaps TRBD1 (6 bases). Germline CDR1 and CDR2: MGHRA and YSYEKL. The CDR3 covers 14 residues. Trimming removed 4 bases from V and 1 base from J, with 11 bases in between.

The chain joins TRBV7-2 to TRBJ1-5; D unresolved. The V end was cut by 5 bases, the J end by 5 bases, with 16 bases between. Germline-derived CDR1 and CDR2 are SGHTA and FQGNSA. The CDR3 has 15 residues. DNA for the CDR3: TGTGCCAGCAGCCCCAGCCCGGGTCCATATCAGCCCCAGCATTTT. Protein: CASSPSPGPYQPQHF. Combining the CDR3 with reference TRBV7-2 and TRBJ1-5 gives the whole variable domain GAGVSQSPSNKVTEKGKDVELRCDPISGHTALYWYRQSLGQGLEFLIYFQGNSAPDKSGLPSDRFSAERTGGSVSTLTIQRTQQEDSAVYLCASSPSPGPYQPQHFGDGTRLSIL.

This clone came up once. The chain joins TRBV5-5 to TRBJ2-7; TRBD1 matches 11 bases. The CDR3 has 14 residues. V was clipped by 0 bases and J by 5 bases; unmatched bases: 1. Germline assignment: CDR1 SGHKS and CDR2 YYEKEE (reference sequence). In nucleotides, the CDR3 is TGTGCCAGCAGCTTGGGGACAGGGGGCCACGAGCAGTACTTC. Its translation is CASSLGTGGHEQYF.

Only a few counts were recorded for this clone. CDR3 amino acids: CASSPIGQGVSPNYEQYF. Here the CDR3 DNA reads TGTGCCAGCAGTCCCATAGGACAGGGGGTTTCCCCTAACTACGAGCAGTACTTC. The chain joins TRBV27 to TRBJ2-7; TRBD1 matches at 10 bases. Per the germline V gene, CDR1 is MNHEY and CDR2 is SMNVEV (reference sequence). The trim removed 5 bases at V and 3 bases at J, leaving 16 bases unmatched. The CDR3 has 18 residues.

This clone was picked up one time. The chain uses TRBV7-2 and TRBJ2-5; 14 positions agree with TRBD2. CDR3 length: 16 residues. The trim removed 5 bases at V and 7 bases at J, leaving 9 bases unmatched. Germline V gene data show CDR1 as SGHTA and CDR2 as FQGNSA. The DNA of the CDR3 is TGTGCCAGCAGCCCCCGGACTAGCGGGAGGCAGGGGACCCAGTACTTC. Its protein product is CASSPRTSGRQGTQYF.

The chain's CDR3 is CASSMVGQVGASYEQYF. CDR3 coding DNA: TGTGCCAGTAGTATGGTCGGGCAGGTAGGGGCGAGCTACGAGCAGTACTTC. The rearrangement uses TRBV19 and TRBJ2-7, with a possible D match to TRBD1 (5 bases). Trimming took off 3 bases at V and 3 bases at J, with 21 bases between the two ends. CDR1 and CDR2 from the germline V gene are LNHDA and SQIVND (reference sequence). The CDR3 extends over 17 amino acids.

This chain uses TRBV6-5 with TRBJ2-7; 8 bases fit TRBD1. This CDR3 spans 14 amino acids. V shed 5 bases, J shed 9 bases, and the junction held 12 bases outside the gene matches. Germline CDR1 reads MNHEY; CDR2 reads SVGAGI. CDR3 DNA sequence: TGTGCCAGCAGTAACCCCCAACCAGGGGGCGGGCAGTACTTC. Protein: CASSNPQPGGGQYF.

The genes are TRBV7-2 and TRBJ2-7; TRBD2 matches at 14 bases. Germline V gene lookup returns CDR1 SGHTA and CDR2 FQGNSA. The CDR3 totals 16 residues. With V trimmed by 1 base and J by 6 bases, 5 bases remained unmatched. The CDR3 bases are TGTGCCAGCAGCTTAGGGGGGACTAGCGGGAGACGCGAGCAGTACTTC. The encoded protein is CASSLGGTSGRREQYF. Full variable domain (outside the CDR3, taken from reference TRBV7-2 and TRBJ2-7): GAGVSQSPSNKVTEKGKDVELRCDPISGHTALYWYRQSLGQGLEFLIYFQGNSAPDKSGLPSDRFSAERTGGSVSTLTIQRTQQEDSAVYLCASSLGGTSGRREQYFGPGTRLTVT.

This clone was detected only once. The genes are TRBV2 and TRBJ1-6, with 8 bases aligning to TRBD1. The trim removed 4 bases at V and 8 bases at J, leaving 7 bases unmatched. The CDR3 has 15 amino acids. The germline CDR1 and CDR2 sequences are SNHLY and FYNNEI. In DNA, the CDR3 is TGTGCCAGCAGTGGGACAGGGTTCGGGGATTCACCCCTCCACTTT. Amino acid sequence: CASSGTGFGDSPLHF.

The V gene is TRBV24-1, the J gene TRBJ2-7, with a weak D call TRBD2 (7 bases). The ends were cut back, 9 bases at V and 2 bases at J, with 16 bases in the middle. Germline CDR1 is KGHDR and CDR2 is SFDVKD. CDR3 length equals 14 residues. Written as DNA, the CDR3 is TGTGCCACCTCGCCGGGGGGCGCGACCTACGAGCAGTACTTC. Its protein is CATSPGGATYEQYF.

This chain connects TRBV15 to TRBJ1-2; 7 bases line up with TRBD1. The CDR3 loop spans 13 amino acids. Germline lookup yields CDR1 LNHNV and CDR2 YYDKDF (reference sequence). The V segment lost 3 bases and the J segment 7 bases; nucleotides outside the gene matches: 5. CDR3 coding DNA: TGTGCCACCAGCAGCCCGACAGGGTCTGGCTACACCTTC. Protein sequence: CATSSPTGSGYTF.